Detailed here is one TCR beta chain. The specificity of this receptor is unknown. The input lacks base qualities; no much larger clone sits a single base away. The entry originates in a study of control samples from healthy donors and cancer patients (dated by TCRdb to the early 2020s). The method behind the library was the immunoSEQ multiplex PCR assay. TCRdb limited this immuneACCESS table to in-frame rearrangements with V and J called. A share of clones is missing; checked studies link under half to unresolved V genes, and the rest is unexplained. In all, the sample holds 85,000 to 110,000 clones, and 85% to 90% of those were seen once. The top ten hold about 18% of the sample. V and J are truncated by 1 base and 5 bases respectively, leaving an intervening sequence of 14 bases. The cysteine opens and the phenylalanine closes a CDR3 of 15 amino acids. Only the CDR3 DNA is retained, 45 bases long and in frame from the first base. CDR1 and CDR2, looked up from the germline V gene (reference sequence), are SEHNR and FQNEAQ.

The chain links TRBV7-9 with TRBJ2-5, and perhaps TRBD1 as D gene, on 6 matching bases. Material for sequencing was PBMCs. This receptor was obtained from a man in his sixties with lung cancer. The nucleotide sequence reads TGTGCCAGCAGCTTAGTCAGGGGAAGTCTGGAGACCCAGTACTTC. Its protein reads: CASSLVRGSLETQYF.